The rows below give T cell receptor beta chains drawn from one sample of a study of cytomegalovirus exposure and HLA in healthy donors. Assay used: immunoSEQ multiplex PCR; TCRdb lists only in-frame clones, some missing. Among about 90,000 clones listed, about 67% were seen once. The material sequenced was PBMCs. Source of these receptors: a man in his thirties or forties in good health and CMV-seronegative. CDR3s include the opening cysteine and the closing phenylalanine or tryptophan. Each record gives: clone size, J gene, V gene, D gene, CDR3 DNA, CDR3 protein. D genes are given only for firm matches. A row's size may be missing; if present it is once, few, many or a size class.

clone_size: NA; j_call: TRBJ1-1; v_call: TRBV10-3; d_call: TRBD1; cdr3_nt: TGTGCCATCAATACTAAGGGGGCTCATAACACTGAAGCTTTCTTT; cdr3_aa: CAINTKGAHNTEAFF
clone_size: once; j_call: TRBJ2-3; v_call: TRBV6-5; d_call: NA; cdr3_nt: TGTGCCAGCAGTTATCGGGGAGATACGCAGTATTTT; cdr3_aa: CASSYRGDTQYF
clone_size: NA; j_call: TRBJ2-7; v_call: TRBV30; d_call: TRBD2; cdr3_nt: TGTGCCTGGACCCCTAGCGGGGGGGGATACTACGAGCAGTACTTC; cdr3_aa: CAWTPSGGGYYEQYF
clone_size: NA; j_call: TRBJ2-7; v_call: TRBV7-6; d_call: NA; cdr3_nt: TGTGCCAGCAGCTCCGGACAGCCCTACGAGCAGTACTTC; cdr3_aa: CASSSGQPYEQYF
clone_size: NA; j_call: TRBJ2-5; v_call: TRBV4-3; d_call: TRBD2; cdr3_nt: TGCGCCAGCAGCCAAGCCGGGACTAGCGGGGGGACCCAGTACTTC; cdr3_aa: CASSQAGTSGGTQYF
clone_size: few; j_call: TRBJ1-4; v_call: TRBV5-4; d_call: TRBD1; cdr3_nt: TGTGCCAGCAGCTTTACAGGGGGCGCTAATGAAAAACTGTTTTTT; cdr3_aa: CASSFTGGANEKLFF
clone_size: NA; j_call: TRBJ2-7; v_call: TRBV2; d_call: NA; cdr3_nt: TGTGCCAGCAGTGACCGAGGCAACGAGCAGTACTTC; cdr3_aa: CASSDRGNEQYF
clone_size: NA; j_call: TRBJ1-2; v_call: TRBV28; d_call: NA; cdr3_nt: TGTGCCAGCAGTCCGGCCTCCATGGACAGAAACTATGGCTACACCTTC; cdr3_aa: CASSPASMDRNYGYTF
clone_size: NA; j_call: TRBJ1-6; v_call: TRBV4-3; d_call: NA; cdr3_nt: TGCGCCAGCAGCCAAGTCGCGGACAGAGATTCACCCCTCCACTTT; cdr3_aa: CASSQVADRDSPLHF
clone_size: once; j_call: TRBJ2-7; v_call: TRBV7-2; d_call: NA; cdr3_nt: TGTGCCAGCAGCCCCTTCACGGTCCCCTACGAGCAGTACTTC; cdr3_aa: CASSPFTVPYEQYF
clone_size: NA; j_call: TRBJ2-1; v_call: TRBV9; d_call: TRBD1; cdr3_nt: TGTGCCAGCAGTTCTACAGGGGATGAGCAGTTCTTC; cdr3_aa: CASSSTGDEQFF
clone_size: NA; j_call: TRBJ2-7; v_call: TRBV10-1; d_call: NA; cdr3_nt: TGCGCCAGCAGTCAGGGGTTCCCCTACGAGCAGTACTTC; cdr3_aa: CASSQGFPYEQYF
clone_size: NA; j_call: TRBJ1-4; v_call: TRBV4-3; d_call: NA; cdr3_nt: TGCGCCAGCAGCCAAGATGGTCTGGGGCGGGAGGAGGTTGAAAAACTGTTTTTT; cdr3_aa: CASSQDGLGREEVEKLFF
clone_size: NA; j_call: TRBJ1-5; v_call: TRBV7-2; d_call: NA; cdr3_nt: TGTGCCAGCAGCTTAGTCAGTACAGGGAGCGGACAGCCCCAGCATTTT; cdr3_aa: CASSLVSTGSGQPQHF
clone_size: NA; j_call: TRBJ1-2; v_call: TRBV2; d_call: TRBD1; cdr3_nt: TGTGCCATCCGGGACAGGGGCCTTCACACCTTC; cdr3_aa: CAIRDRGLHTF
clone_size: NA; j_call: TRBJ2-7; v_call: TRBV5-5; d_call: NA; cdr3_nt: TGTGCCAGCAGCTACAGGGCCCCGAGCTCCTACGAGCAGTACTTC; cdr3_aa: CASSYRAPSSYEQYF
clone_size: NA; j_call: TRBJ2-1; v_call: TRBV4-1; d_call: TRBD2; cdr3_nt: TGCGCCAGCAGCGAAGGAGCGGGGTACAATGAGCAGTTCTTC; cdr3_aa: CASSEGAGYNEQFF
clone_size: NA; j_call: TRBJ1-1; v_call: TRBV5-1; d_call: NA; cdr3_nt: TGCGCCAGCAGCTTGTTTGGACTCGACACTGAAGCTTTCTTT; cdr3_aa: CASSLFGLDTEAFF
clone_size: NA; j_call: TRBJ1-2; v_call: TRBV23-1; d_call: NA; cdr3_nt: TGCGCCAGCAGTCAATCTCTGGGGGCGCGAGGCTACACCTTC; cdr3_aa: CASSQSLGARGYTF
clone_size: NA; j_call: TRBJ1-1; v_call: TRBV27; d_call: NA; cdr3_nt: TGTGCCAGCAGTTTAAAGGGAGGCGCTGAAGCTTTCTTT; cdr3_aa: CASSLKGGAEAFF
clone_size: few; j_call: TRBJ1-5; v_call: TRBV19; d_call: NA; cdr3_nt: TGTGCCAGTAGTCCTCTCGGGGGGTCAGGGGACCAGCCCCAGCATTTT; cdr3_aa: CASSPLGGSGDQPQHF
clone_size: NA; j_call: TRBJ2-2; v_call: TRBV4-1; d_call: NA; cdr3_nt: TGCGCCAGCAGCCAACCCAGAGGAACTAACACCGGGGAGCTGTTTTTT; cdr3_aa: CASSQPRGTNTGELFF
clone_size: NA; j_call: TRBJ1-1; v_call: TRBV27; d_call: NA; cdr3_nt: TGTGCCAGCACCTCCGCGGGGGGCATGGCTGAAGCTTTCTTT; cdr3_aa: CASTSAGGMAEAFF
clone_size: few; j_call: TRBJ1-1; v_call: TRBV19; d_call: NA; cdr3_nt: TGTGCCAGTAGTATTCGCGGGTACACTGAAGCTTTCTTT; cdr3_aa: CASSIRGYTEAFF
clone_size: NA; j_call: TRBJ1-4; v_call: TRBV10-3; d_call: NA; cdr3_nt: TGTGCCATCAGTGAGTCTGGAGGAGAACTGTTTTTT; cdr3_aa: CAISESGGELFF
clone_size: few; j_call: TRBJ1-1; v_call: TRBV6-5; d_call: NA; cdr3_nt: TGTGCCAGCAGTCGTACAGGGACTGAAGCTTTCTTT; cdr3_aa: CASSRTGTEAFF
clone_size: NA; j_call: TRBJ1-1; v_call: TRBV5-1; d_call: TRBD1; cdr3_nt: TGCGCCAGCAGCTTGGCTCAGGGGGTGGGGAACACTGAAGCTTTCTTT; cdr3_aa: CASSLAQGVGNTEAFF
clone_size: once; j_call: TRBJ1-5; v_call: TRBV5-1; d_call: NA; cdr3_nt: TGCGCCAGCAGCCCTGGGGTCGCACCCGGAGGTAGCAATCAGCCCCAGCATTTT; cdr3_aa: CASSPGVAPGGSNQPQHF
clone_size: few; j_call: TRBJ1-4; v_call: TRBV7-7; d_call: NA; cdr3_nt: TGTGCCAGCAGCTTTGTATACAGGGCGGAGATTGGGGAGAATGAAAAACTGTTTTTT; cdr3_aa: CASSFVYRAEIGENEKLFF
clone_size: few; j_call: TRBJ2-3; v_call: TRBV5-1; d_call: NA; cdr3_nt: TGCGCCAGCAGGGAGAGTTTGTCCACAGATACGCAGTATTTT; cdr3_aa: CASRESLSTDTQYF
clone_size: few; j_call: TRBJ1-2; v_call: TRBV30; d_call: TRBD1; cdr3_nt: TGTGCCTCCTTCCACGCCCTGGGGACAGATCTTAACTATGGCTACACCTTC; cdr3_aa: CASFHALGTDLNYGYTF
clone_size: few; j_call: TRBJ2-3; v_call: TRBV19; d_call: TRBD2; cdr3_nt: TGTGCCAGTAGATCTGGACTAGCGGACACAGATACGCAGTATTTT; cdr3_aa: CASRSGLADTDTQYF
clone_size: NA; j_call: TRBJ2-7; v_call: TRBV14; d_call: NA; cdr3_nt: TGTGCCAGCAGCCGGGGACTCTACTACGAGCAGTACTTC; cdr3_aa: CASSRGLYYEQYF
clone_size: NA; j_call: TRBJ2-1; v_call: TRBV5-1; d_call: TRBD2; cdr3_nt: TGCGCCAGCAACCTAGCGGGGGCGTACAATGAGCAGTTCTTC; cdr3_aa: CASNLAGAYNEQFF
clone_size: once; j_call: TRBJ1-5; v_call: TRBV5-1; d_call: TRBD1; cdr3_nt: TGCGCCAGCAGCCCAGGGACAGACCGCAATCAGCCCCAGCATTTT; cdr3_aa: CASSPGTDRNQPQHF
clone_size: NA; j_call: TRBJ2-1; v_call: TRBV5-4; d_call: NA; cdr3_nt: TGTGCCAGCAGCTTGGTGGCGGGCAATGAGCAGTTCTTC; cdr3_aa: CASSLVAGNEQFF
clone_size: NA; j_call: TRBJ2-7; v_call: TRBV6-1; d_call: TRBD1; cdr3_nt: TGTGCCAGCAGGGGGACAGGGGGACACGAGCAGTACTTC; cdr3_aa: CASRGTGGHEQYF
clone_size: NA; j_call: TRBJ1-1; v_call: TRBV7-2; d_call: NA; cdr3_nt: TGTGCCAGCAGCTTAGCGGCAGGGTCGAACACTGAAGCTTTCTTT; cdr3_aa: CASSLAAGSNTEAFF
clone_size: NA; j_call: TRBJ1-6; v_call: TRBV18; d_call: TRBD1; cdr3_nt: TGTGCCAGCTCACCGGGACAGGGCCTTCAGGCCCTCCACTTT; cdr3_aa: CASSPGQGLQALHF
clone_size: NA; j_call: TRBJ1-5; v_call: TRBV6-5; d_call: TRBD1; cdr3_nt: TGTGCCAGCAGCCGGGACAGGGGGAACCAGCCCCAGCATTTT; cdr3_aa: CASSRDRGNQPQHF
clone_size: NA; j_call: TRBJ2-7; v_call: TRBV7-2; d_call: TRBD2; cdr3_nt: TGTGCCAGCAGCTCCTGGGGGGCTAGCGGGAGGGCCTCTCAGGGGGAGCAGTACTTC; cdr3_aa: CASSSWGASGRASQGEQYF
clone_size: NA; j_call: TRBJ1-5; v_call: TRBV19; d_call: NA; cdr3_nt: TGTGCCAGTAGTAACCAGGGGAGGGACAATCAGCCCCAGCATTTT; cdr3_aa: CASSNQGRDNQPQHF
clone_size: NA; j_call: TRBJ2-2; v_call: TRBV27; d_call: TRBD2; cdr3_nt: TGTGCCAGCACCAGGACTAGCGGGAGGGATACCGGGGAGCTGTTTTTT; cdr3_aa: CASTRTSGRDTGELFF
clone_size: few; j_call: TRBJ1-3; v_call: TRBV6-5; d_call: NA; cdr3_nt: TGTGCCAGCAGAGACAGCGTCTCTGGAAACACCATATATTTT; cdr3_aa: CASRDSVSGNTIYF
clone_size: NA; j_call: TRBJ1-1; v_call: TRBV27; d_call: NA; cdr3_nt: TGTGCCAGCAGTTTGGAGGGACGGGGCACTGAAGCTTTCTTT; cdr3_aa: CASSLEGRGTEAFF
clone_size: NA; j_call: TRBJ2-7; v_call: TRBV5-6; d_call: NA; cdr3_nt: TGTGCCAGCAGCTTGAAGGGGTACCACGAGCAGTACTTC; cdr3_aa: CASSLKGYHEQYF